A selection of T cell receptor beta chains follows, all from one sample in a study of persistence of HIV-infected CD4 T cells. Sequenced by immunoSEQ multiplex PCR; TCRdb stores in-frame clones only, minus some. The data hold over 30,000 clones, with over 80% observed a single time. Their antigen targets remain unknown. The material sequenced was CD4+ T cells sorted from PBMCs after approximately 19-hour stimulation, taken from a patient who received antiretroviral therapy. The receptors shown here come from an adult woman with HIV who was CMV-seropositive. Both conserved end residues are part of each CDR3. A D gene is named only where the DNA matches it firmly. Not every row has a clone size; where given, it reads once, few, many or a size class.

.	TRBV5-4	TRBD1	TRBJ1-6	CASSWGQESLHF	TGTGCCAGCAGCTGGGGACAGGAGTCCCTCCACTTT
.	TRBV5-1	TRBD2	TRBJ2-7	CASSLVGGTHEQYF	TGCGCCAGCAGCTTGGTGGGGGGGACCCACGAGCAGTACTTC
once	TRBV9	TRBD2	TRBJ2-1	CASSVEAGGPRRFRNEQFF	TGTGCCAGCAGCGTAGAAGCGGGGGGGCCACGGCGGTTTCGCAATGAGCAGTTCTTC
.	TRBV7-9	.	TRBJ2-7	CASSLGLTSGRGPYEQYF	TGTGCCAGCAGCTTAGGTCTTACCAGCGGGCGGGGCCCCTACGAGCAGTACTTC
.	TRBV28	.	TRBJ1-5	CASSLWGNSNQPQHF	TGTGCCAGCAGTTTGTGGGGAAATAGCAATCAGCCCCAGCATTTT
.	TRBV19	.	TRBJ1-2	CASSIGGYHGYTF	TGTGCCAGTAGTATTGGGGGTTATCATGGCTACACCTTC
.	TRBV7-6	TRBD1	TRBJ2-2	CASSFLPRTGRNTGELFF	TGTGCCAGCAGCTTTTTACCGCGGACAGGGAGGAACACCGGGGAGCTGTTTTTT
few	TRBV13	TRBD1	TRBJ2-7	CASSPPPDRGPLEQYF	TGTGCCAGCAGCCCCCCGCCGGACAGGGGTCCCCTCGAGCAGTACTTC
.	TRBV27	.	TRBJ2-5	CASSFTGQETQYF	TGTGCCAGCAGTTTTACAGGACAAGAGACCCAGTACTTC
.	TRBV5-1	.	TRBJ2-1	CASSFRAATSFSYNEQFF	TGCGCCAGCAGCTTCAGGGCGGCCACCTCTTTCTCCTACAATGAGCAGTTCTTC
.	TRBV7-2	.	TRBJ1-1	CASSLEIRPNTEAFF	TGTGCCAGCAGCTTAGAGATCAGGCCGAACACTGAAGCTTTCTTT
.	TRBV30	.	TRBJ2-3	CAWSVRGDTQYF	TGTGCCTGGAGTGTACGGGGGGATACGCAGTATTTT
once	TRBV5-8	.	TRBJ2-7	CASSLRGRTYEQYF	TGTGCCAGCAGCTTACGAGGACGGACCTACGAGCAGTACTTC
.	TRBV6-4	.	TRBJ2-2	CASKQGGNTGELFF	TGTGCCAGCAAGCAGGGCGGAAACACCGGGGAGCTGTTTTTT
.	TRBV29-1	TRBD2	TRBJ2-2	CSVDTGGRPTGELFF	TGCAGCGTTGATACGGGGGGGCGTCCCACCGGGGAGCTGTTTTTT
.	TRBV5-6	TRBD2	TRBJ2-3	CASSLRGLGTDTQYF	TGTGCCAGCAGCTTGAGGGGACTAGGGACAGATACGCAGTATTTT
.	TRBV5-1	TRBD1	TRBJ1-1	CASSLPQGGTEAFF	TGCGCCAGCAGCTTGCCCCAGGGGGGCACTGAAGCTTTCTTT
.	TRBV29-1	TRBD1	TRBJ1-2	CSVIQGASANYGYTF	TGCAGCGTGATACAGGGGGCCTCAGCTAACTATGGCTACACCTTC
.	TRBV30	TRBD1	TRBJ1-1	CAWSALSGTVYGSGAFF	TGTGCCTGGAGTGCATTATCCGGGACAGTGTACGGCAGTGGAGCTTTCTTT
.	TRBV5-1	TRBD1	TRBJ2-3	CASSFDRGRGDTQYF	TGCGCCAGCAGCTTCGACAGGGGGCGCGGAGATACGCAGTATTTT
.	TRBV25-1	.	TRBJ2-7	CASSEEQGGYEQYF	TGTGCCAGCAGTGAAGAACAGGGTGGATACGAGCAGTACTTC
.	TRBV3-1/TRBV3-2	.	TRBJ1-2	CASSQGQRNYGYTF	TGTGCCAGCAGCCAAGGACAGAGAAACTATGGCTACACCTTC
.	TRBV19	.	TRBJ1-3	CASSIDGRSGNTIYF	TGTGCCAGTAGTATAGACGGGCGCTCTGGAAACACCATATATTTT
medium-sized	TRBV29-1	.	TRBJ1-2	CSVHWANYGYTF	TGCAGCGTTCACTGGGCTAACTATGGCTACACCTTC
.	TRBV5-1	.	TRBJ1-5	CASSLDPGEDQPQHF	TGCGCCAGCAGCTTGGATCCAGGGGAAGATCAGCCCCAGCATTTT